Below are 7 T cell receptor beta chains sequenced from a single sample in a study of Graves' ophthalmopathy and Graves' hyperthyroidism. Amplification of the TCR beta CDR3 regions used RNA transcripts (as template). After a first-round RT-PCR with HTBI primers, a second-round multiplex PCR was run. TCRdb reprocessed the multiplex PCR reads via MiXCR and lists one record per CDR3 protein. The table records more than 150,000 distinct CDR3 sequences, approximately 40% of them present only once. Sequences were obtained from peripheral blood. Every receptor here comes from a woman aged 40 to 49 with Graves' ophthalmopathy.

Ten or more counts support this clonotype. The chain's CDR3 is CASSTNRQANQPQHF. The CDR3 DNA reads TGTGCCAGCTCAACAAACCGACAGGCCAATCAGCCCCAGCATTTT. This chain links TRBV18 with TRBJ1-5; maybe TRBD1 (6 bases). Trimming shortened V by 5 bases and J by 3 bases, and 14 bases separated the two germline ends. CDR1 and CDR2 (germline): KGHSH, LQKENI. The CDR3 totals 15 residues.

This clonotype was seen repeatedly, ten times or more. The chain joins TRBV20-1 to TRBJ1-2; D may be TRBD1 (5 bases). Germline lookup yields CDR1 DFQATT and CDR2 SNEGSKA (reference sequence). This CDR3 comprises 18 residues. Deletions cut 6 bases from V and 2 bases from J, with 28 bases between. The CDR3 loop is CSANPIALQAQSNYGYTF. The CDR3 nucleotides are TGCAGTGCCAACCCTATAGCCTTACAGGCTCAGTCGAACTATGGCTACACCTTC.

There are many counts of this clonotype. The CDR3 coding sequence is TGTGCCAGCACCAAAGGGAGGGGTTTTGCCACTGAAGCTTTCTTT. Amino acids: CASTKGRGFATEAFF. This chain uses TRBV11-2 with TRBJ1-1; weak D call: TRBD1 (5 bases). The CDR3 extends over 15 amino acids. V was trimmed by 7 bases and J by 4 bases, leaving 19 bases between them. The germline CDR1 and CDR2 sequences are SGHAT and FQNNGV.

This clonotype was detected once. The CDR3 protein is CATSGGGETQYF. The CDR3 bases are TGTGCCACCTCGGGAGGAGGAGAGACCCAGTACTTC. This sequence joins TRBV19 and TRBJ2-5; 7 bases align to TRBD2. Germline V CDR1 and CDR2: LNHDA, SQIVND (reference sequence). The CDR3 length is 12 residues. Trimming took 10 bases from V and 4 from J; bases not matched to a gene: 6.

The gene calls are TRBV7-2 and TRBJ2-7; 7 bases are a match to TRBD2. V shed 1 base, J shed 5 bases, and the junction held 2 bases outside the gene matches. Germline V gene lookup returns CDR1 SGHTA and CDR2 FQGNSA. This CDR3 contains 13 residues. Written as DNA, the CDR3 is TGTGCCAGCAGCTTAGTGGGGGGGGACGAGCAGTACTTC. Translated, it gives CASSLVGGDEQYF. The variable domain in full, completed from reference TRBV7-2 and TRBJ2-7, reads GAGVSQSPSNKVTEKGKDVELRCDPISGHTALYWYRQSLGQGLEFLIYFQGNSAPDKSGLPSDRFSAERTGGSVSTLTIQRTQQEDSAVYLCASSLVGGDEQYFGPGTRLTVT.

There are many counts of this clonotype. The chain employs TRBV12-3 or TRBV12-4 and TRBJ2-7, with TRBD2 matching 9 bases. CDR3 length: 14 residues. Unmatched junction bases numbered 0, after V lost 1 base and J lost 2 bases. The CDR3 region is CASSLGLAAYEQYF. For the CDR3, the DNA is TGTGCCAGCAGTTTAGGACTAGCGGCCTACGAGCAGTACTTC.

The chain employs TRBV30 and TRBJ2-5, with no clear D. V was clipped by 1 base and J by 5 bases, with 2 bases between them. Germline loops: CDR1 GTSNPN, CDR2 SVGIG (reference sequence). The CDR3 sequence is 10 residues long. DNA for the CDR3: TGTGCCTGGAGTGAGGAGACCCAGTACTTC. It encodes CAWSEETQYF. Combining the CDR3 with reference TRBV30 and TRBJ2-5 gives the whole variable domain SQTIHQWPATLVQPVGSPLSLECTVEGTSNPNLYWYRQAAGRGLQLLFYSVGIGQISSEVPQNLSASRPQDRQFILSSKKLLLSDSGFYLCAWSEETQYFGPGTRLLVL.